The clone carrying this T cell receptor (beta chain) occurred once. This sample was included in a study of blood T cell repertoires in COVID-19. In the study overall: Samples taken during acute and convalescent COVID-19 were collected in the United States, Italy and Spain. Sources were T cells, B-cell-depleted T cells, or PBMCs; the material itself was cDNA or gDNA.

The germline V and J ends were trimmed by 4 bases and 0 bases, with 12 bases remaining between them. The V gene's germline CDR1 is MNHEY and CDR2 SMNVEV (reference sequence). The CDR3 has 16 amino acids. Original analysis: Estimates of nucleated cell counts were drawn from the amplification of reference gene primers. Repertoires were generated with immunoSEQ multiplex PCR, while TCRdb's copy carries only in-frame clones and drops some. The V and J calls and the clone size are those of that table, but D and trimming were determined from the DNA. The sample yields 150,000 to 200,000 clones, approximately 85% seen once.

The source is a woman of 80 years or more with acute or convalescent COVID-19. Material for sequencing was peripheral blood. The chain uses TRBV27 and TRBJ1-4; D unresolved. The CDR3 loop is CASSSGTLATNEKLFF. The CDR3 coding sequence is TGTGCCAGCAGTTCGGGAACCCTAGCAACTAATGAAAAACTGTTTTTT.